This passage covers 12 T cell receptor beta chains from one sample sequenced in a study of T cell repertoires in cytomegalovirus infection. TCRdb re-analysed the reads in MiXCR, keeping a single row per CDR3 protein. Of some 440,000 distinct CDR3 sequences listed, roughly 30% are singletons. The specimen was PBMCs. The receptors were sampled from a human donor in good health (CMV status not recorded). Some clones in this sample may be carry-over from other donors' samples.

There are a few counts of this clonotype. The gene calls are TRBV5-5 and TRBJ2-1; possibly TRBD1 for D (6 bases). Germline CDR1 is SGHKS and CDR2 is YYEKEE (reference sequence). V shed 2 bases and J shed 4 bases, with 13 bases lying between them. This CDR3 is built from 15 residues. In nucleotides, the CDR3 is TGTGCCAGCAGCTTCTATGCCCAGGGGTACAATGAGCAGTTCTTC. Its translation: CASSFYAQGYNEQFF.

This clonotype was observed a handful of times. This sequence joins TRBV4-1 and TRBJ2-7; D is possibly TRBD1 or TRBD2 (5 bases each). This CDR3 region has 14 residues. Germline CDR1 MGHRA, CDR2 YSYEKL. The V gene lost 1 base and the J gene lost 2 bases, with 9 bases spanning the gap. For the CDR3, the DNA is TGCGCCAGCAGCCAAGGGGTGGGACCCTACGAGCAGTACTTC. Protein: CASSQGVGPYEQYF.

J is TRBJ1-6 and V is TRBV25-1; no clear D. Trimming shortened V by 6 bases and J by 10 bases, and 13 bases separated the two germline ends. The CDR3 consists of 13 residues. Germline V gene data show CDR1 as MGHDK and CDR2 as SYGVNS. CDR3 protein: CASRTWEGSPLHF. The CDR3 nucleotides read TGTGCCAGCAGGACGTGGGAAGGGTCACCCCTCCACTTT.

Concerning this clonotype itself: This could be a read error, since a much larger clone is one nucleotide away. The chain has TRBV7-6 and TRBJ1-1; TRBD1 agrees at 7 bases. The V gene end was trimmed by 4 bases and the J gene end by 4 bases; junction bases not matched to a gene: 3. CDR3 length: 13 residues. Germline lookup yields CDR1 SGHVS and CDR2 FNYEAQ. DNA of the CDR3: TGTGCCAGCAGCTCAGAGGGGGCCACTGAAGCTTTCTTT. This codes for CASSSEGATEAFF.

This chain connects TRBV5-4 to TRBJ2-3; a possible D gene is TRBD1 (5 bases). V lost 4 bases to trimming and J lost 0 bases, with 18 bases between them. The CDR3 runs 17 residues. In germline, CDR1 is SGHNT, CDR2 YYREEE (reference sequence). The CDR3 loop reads CASSKIGQRPSTDTQYF. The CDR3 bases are TGTGCCAGCAGCAAAATAGGACAAAGACCTAGCACAGATACGCAGTATTTT.

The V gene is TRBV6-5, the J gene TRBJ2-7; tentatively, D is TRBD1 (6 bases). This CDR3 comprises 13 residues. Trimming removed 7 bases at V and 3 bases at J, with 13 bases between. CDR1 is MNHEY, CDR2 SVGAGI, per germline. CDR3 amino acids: CASISTGFYEQYF. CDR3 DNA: TGTGCCAGCATTTCGACAGGATTCTACGAGCAGTACTTC.

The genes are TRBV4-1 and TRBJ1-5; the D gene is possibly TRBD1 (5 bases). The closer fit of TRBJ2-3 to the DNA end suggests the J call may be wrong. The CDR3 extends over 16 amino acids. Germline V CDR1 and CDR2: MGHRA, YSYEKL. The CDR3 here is CASSPFGQESNQPQYF. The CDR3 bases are TGCGCCAGCAGCCCTTTTGGACAAGAAAGCAATCAGCCCCAGTATTTT.

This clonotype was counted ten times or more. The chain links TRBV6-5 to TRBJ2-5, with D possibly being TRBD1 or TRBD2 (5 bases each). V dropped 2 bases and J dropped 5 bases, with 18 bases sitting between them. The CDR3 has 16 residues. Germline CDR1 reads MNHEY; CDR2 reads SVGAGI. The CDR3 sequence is CASSYRGGLGEETQYF. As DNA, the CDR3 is TGTGCCAGCAGTTACAGGGGCGGGCTAGGGGAGGAGACCCAGTACTTC.

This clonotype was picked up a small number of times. CDR3: CATSPPDRVREAFF. The CDR3 DNA sequence: TGTGCCACCAGCCCCCCGGACAGAGTCCGGGAAGCTTTCTTT. This chain links TRBV24-1 with TRBJ1-1; the D gene is possibly TRBD1 (6 bases). CDR1 is KGHDR and CDR2 is SFDVKD in the germline V gene. The CDR3 spans 14 residues. Trimming left V 7 bases short and J 8 bases short, with 19 bases between.

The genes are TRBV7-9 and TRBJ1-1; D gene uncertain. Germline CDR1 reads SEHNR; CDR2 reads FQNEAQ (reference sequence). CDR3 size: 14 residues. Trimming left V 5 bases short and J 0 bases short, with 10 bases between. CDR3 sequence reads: CASSLFGVNTEAFF. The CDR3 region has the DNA TGTGCCAGCAGCCTCTTTGGAGTGAACACTGAAGCTTTCTTT.

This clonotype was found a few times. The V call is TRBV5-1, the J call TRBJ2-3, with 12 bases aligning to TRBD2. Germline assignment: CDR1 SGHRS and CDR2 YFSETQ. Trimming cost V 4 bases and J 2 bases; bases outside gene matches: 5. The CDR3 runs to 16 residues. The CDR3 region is CASSEGLAGYTDTQYF. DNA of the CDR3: TGCGCCAGCAGCGAAGGACTAGCGGGGTACACAGATACGCAGTATTTT.

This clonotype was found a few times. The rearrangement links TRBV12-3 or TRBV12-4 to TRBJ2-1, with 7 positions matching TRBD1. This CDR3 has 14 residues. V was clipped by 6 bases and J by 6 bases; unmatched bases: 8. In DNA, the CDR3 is TGTGCCAGCAGCCCCGGACAGGCTGGCAATGAGCAGTTCTTC. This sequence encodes CASSPGQAGNEQFF.